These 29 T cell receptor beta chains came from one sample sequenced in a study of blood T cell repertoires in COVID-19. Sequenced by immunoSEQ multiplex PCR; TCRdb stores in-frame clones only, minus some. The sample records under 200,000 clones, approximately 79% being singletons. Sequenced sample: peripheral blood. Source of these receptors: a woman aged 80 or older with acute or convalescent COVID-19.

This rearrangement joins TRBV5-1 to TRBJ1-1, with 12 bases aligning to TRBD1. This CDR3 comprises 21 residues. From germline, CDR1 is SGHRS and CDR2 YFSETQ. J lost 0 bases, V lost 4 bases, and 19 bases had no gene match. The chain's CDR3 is CASSQTPPGQGANPLNTEAFF. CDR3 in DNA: TGCGCCAGCAGCCAGACTCCCCCGGGACAGGGGGCCAATCCCTTGAACACTGAAGCTTTCTTT.

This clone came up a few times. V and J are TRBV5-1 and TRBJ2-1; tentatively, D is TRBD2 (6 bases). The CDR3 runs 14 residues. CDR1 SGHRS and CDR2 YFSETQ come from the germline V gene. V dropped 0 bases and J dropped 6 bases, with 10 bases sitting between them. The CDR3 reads CASSLAPGSNEQFF. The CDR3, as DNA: TGCGCCAGCAGCTTGGCCCCCGGGAGCAATGAGCAGTTCTTC.

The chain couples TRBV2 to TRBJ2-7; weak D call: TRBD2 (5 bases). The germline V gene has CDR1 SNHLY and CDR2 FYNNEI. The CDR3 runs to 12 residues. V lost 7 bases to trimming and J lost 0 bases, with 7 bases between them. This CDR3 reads CASTRASYEQYF. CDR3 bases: TGTGCCAGCACGCGGGCCTCCTACGAGCAGTACTTC.

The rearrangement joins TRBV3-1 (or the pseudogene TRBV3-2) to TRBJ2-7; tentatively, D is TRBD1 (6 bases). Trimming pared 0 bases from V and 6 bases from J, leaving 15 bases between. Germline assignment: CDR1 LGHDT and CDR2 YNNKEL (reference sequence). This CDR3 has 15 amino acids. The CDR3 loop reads CASSQDTGLWGEQYF. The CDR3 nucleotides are TGTGCCAGCAGCCAAGATACAGGGCTGTGGGGCGAGCAGTACTTC.

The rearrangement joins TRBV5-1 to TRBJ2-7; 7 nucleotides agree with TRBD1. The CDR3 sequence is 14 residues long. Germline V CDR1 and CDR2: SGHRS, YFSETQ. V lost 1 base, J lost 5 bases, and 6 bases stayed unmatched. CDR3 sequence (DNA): TGCGCCAGCAGCTTGACAGTACAGGGGAACGAGCAGTACTTC. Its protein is CASSLTVQGNEQYF.

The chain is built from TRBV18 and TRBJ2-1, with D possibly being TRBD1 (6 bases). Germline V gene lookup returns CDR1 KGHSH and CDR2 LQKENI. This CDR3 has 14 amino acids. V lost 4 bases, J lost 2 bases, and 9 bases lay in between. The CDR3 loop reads CASSLRQAYNEQFF. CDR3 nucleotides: TGTGCCAGCTCACTTCGACAGGCCTACAATGAGCAGTTCTTC.

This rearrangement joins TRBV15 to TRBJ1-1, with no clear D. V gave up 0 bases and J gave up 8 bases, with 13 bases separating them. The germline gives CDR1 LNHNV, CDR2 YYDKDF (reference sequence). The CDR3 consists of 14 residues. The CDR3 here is CATSRDSSIGEAFF. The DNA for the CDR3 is TGTGCCACCAGCAGAGACAGCTCCATCGGGGAAGCTTTCTTT. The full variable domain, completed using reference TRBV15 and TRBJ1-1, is DAMVIQNPRYQVTQFGKPVTLSCSQTLNHNVMYWYQQKSSQAPKLLFHYYDKDFNNEADTPDNFQSRRPNTSFCFLDIRSPGLGDTAMYLCATSRDSSIGEAFFGQGTRLTVV.

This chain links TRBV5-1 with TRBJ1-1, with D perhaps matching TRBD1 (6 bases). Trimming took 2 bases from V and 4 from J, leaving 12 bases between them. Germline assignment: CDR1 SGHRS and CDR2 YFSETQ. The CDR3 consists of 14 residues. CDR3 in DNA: TGCGCCAGCAGCTTACAGGGTGCGAGCACTGAAGCTTTCTTT. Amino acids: CASSLQGASTEAFF. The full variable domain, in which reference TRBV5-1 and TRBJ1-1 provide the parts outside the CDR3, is KAGVTQTPRYLIKTRGQQVTLSCSPISGHRSVSWYQQTPGQGLQFLFEYFSETQRNKGNFPGRFSGRQFSNSRSEMNVSTLELGDSALYLCASSLQGASTEAFFGQGTRLTVV.

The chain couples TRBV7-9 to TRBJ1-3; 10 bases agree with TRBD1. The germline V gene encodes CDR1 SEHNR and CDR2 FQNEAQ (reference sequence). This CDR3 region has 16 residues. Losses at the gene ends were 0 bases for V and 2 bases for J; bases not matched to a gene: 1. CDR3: CASSLAGTGAGNTIYF. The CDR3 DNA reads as TGTGCCAGCAGCTTAGCTGGGACAGGGGCTGGAAACACCATATATTTT.

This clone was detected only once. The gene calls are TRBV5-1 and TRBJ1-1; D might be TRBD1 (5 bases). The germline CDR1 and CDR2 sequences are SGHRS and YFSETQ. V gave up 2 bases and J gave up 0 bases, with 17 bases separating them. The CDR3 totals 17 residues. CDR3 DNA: TGCGCCAGCAGCTTAATGCAGGGTGGAGGGTTGAACACTGAAGCTTTCTTT. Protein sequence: CASSLMQGGGLNTEAFF.

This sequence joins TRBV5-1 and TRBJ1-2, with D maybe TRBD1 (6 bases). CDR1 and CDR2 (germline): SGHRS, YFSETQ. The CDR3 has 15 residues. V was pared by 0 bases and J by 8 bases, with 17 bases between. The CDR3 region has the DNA TGCGCCAGCAGCTTGGAGCCCGGGACAATAGGAGGCTACACCTTC. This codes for CASSLEPGTIGGYTF. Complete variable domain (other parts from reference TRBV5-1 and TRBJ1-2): KAGVTQTPRYLIKTRGQQVTLSCSPISGHRSVSWYQQTPGQGLQFLFEYFSETQRNKGNFPGRFSGRQFSNSRSEMNVSTLELGDSALYLCASSLEPGTIGGYTFGSGTRLTVV.

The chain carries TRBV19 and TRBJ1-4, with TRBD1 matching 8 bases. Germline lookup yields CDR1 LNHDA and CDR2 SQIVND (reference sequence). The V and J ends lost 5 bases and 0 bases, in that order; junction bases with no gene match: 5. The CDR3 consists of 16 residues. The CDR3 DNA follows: TGTGCCAGTAGTCAGGGGGCGGTGGCAACTAATGAAAAACTGTTTTTT. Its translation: CASSQGAVATNEKLFF.

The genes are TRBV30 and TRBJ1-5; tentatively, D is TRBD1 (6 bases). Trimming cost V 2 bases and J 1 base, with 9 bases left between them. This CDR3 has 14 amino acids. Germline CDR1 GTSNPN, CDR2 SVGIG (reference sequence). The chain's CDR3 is CAWSQTGSNQPQHF. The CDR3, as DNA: TGTGCCTGGAGTCAGACAGGAAGCAATCAGCCCCAGCATTTT.

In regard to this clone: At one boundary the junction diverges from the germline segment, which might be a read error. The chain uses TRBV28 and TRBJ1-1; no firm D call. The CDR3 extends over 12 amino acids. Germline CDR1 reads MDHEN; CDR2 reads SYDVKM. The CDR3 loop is CASSFAPAEAFF. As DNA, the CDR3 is TGTGCCAGCAGTTTTGCCCCCGCTGAGGCTTTCTTT.

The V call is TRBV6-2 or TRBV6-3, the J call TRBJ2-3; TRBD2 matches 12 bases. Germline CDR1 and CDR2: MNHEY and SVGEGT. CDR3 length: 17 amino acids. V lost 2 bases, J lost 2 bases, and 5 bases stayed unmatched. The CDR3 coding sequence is TGTGCCAGCAGTTACCTAGCGGGAGGGCCTATCACAGATACGCAGTATTTT. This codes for CASSYLAGGPITDTQYF.

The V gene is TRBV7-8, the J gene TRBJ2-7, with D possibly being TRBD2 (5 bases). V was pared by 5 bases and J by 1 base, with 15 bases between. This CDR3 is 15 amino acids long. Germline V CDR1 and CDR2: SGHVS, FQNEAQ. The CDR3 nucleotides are TGTGCCAGCAGCCCTGAATCAAGCGGATCCTACGAGCAGTACTTC. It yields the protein CASSPESSGSYEQYF.

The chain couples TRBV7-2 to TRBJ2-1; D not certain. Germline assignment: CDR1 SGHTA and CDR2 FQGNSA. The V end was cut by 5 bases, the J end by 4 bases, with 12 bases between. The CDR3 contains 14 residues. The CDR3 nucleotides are TGTGCCAGCAGCCCTCCACGCGAGTACAATGAGCAGTTCTTC. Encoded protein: CASSPPREYNEQFF.

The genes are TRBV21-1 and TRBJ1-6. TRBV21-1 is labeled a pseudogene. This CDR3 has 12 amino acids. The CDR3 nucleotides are TGTGCCAGCTCCGGGGTAAGGTCACCCCTCCACTTT. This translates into CASSGVRSPLHF.

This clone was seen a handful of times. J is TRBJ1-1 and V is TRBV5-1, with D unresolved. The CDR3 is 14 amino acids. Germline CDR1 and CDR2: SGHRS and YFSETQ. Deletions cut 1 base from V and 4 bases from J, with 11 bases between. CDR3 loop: CASSLTRDSTEAFF. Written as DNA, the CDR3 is TGCGCCAGCAGCTTGACGAGGGATAGCACTGAAGCTTTCTTT.

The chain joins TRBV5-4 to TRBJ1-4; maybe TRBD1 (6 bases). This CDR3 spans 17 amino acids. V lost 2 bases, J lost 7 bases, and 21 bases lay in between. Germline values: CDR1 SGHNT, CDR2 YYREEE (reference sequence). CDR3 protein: CASSFFYQEGVREKLFF. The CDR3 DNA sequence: TGTGCCAGCAGCTTTTTCTATCAAGAGGGGGTACGTGAAAAACTGTTTTTT.

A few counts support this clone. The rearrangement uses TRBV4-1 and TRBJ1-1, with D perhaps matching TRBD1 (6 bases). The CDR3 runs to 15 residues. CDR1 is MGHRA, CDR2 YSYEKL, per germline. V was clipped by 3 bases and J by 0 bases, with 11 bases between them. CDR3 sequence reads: CASSQGHILNTEAFF. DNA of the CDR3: TGCGCCAGCAGCCAGGGACACATCCTGAACACTGAAGCTTTCTTT.

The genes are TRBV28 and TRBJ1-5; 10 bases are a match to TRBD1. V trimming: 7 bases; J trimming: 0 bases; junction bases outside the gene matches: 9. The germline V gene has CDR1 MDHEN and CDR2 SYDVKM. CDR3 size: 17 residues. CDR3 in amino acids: CASISGQGGYSNQPQHF. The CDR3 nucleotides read TGTGCCAGCATCTCCGGACAGGGGGGCTATAGCAATCAGCCCCAGCATTTT. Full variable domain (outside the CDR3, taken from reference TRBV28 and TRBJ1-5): DVKVTQSSRYLVKRTGEKVFLECVQDMDHENMFWYRQDPGLGLRLIYFSYDVKMKEKGDIPEGYSVSREKKERFSLILESASTNQTSMYLCASISGQGGYSNQPQHFGDGTRLSIL.

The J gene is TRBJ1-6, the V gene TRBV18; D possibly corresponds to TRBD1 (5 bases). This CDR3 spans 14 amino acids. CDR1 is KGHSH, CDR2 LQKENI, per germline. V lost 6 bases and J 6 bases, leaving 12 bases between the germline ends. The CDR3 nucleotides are TGTGCCAGCTCGCTTGGCAGGGCTAATTCACCCCTCCACTTT. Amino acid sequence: CASSLGRANSPLHF. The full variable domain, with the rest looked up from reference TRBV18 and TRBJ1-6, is NAGVMQNPRHLVRRRGQEARLRCSPMKGHSHVYWYRQLPEEGLKFMVYLQKENIIDESGMPKERFSAEFPKEGPSILRIQQVVRGDSAAYFCASSLGRANSPLHFGNGTRLTVT.

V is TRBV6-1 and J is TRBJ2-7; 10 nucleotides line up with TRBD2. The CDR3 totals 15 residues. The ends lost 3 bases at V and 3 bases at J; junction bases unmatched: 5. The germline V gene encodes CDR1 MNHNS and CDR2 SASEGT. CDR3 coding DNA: TGTGCCAGCAGTGAGGGACTAGCGCGGCTCTACGAGCAGTACTTC. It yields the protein CASSEGLARLYEQYF.

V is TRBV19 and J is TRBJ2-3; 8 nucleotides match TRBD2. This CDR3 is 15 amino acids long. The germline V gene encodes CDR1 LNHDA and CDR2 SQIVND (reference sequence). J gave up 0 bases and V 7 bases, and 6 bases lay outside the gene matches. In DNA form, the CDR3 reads TGTGCCAGTACCCAGCGGGGGCAAAGCACAGATACGCAGTATTTT. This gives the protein CASTQRGQSTDTQYF. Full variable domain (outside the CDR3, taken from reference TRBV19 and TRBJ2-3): DGGITQSPKYLFRKEGQNVTLSCEQNLNHDAMYWYRQDPGQGLRLIYYSQIVNDFQKGDIAEGYSVSREKKESFPLTVTSAQKNPTAFYLCASTQRGQSTDTQYFGPGTRLTVL.

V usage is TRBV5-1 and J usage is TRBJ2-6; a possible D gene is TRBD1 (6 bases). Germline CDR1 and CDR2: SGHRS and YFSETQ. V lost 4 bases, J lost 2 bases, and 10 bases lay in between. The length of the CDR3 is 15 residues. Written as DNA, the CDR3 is TGCGCCAGCAGCCCTACAGGGACTGGGGCCAACGTCCTGACTTTC. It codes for CASSPTGTGANVLTF.

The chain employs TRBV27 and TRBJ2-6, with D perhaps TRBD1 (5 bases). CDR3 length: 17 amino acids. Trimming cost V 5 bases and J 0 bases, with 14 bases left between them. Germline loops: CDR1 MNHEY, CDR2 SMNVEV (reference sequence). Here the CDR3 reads CASSPTVPVSGANVLTF. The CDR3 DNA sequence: TGTGCCAGCAGTCCGACAGTCCCTGTCTCTGGGGCCAACGTCCTGACTTTC.

CDR3 in amino acids: CASSPREENQPQHF. The CDR3 DNA is TGTGCCAGTAGTCCCCGAGAGGAGAATCAGCCCCAGCATTTT. This chain uses TRBV19 with TRBJ1-5; D not resolved. Germline V lookup: CDR1 LNHDA, CDR2 SQIVND (reference sequence). The CDR3 contains 14 residues. The V end lost 5 bases, the J end lost 4 bases, and 12 bases lay between the germline ends.

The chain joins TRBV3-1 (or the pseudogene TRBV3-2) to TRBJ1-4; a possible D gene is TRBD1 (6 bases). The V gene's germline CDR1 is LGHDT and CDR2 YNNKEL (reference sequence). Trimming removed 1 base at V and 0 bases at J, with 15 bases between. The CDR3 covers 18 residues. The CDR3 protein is CASSQVAGASTTNEKLFF. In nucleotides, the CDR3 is TGTGCCAGCAGCCAAGTGGCAGGGGCCTCCACAACTAATGAAAAACTGTTTTTT.